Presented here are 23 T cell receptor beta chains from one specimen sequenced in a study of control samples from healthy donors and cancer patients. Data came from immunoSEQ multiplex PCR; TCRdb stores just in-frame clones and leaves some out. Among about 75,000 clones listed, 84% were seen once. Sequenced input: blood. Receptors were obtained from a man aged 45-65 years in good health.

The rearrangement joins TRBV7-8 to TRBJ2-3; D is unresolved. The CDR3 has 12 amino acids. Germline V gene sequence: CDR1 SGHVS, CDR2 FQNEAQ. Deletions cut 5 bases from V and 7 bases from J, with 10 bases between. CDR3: CASSPLSNTQYF. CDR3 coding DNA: TGTGCCAGCAGCCCCCTGAGCAATACGCAGTATTTT.

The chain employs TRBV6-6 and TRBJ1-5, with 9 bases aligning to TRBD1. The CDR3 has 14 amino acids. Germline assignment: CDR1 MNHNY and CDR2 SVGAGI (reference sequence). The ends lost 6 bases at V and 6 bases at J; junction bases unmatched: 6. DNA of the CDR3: TGTGCCAGCAGCGAACAGGGGGCCGGTCAGCCCCAGCATTTT. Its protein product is CASSEQGAGQPQHF.

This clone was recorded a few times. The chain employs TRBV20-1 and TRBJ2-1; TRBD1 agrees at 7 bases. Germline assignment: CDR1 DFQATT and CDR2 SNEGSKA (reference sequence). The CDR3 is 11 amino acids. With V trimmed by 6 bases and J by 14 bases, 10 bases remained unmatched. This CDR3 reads CSATGDGTEFF. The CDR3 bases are TGCAGTGCGACTGGGGACGGGACAGAGTTCTTC.

CDR3 residues: CSAEPPDEQFF. The CDR3 DNA sequence: TGCAGTGCTGAACCCCCTGATGAGCAGTTCTTC. This chain connects TRBV20-1 to TRBJ2-1; D is unresolved. V shed 5 bases and J shed 8 bases, with 10 bases lying between them. Germline V gives CDR1 DFQATT, CDR2 SNEGSKA (reference sequence). The CDR3 consists of 11 residues.

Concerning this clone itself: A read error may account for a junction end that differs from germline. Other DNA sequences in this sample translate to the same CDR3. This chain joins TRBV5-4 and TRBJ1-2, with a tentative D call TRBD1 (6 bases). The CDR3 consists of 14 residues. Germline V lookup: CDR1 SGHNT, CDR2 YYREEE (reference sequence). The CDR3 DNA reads TGTGCCAGCAGCGGGGGGGCTAGCGGCTATGGCTACACTTTC. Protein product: CASSGGASGYGYTF.

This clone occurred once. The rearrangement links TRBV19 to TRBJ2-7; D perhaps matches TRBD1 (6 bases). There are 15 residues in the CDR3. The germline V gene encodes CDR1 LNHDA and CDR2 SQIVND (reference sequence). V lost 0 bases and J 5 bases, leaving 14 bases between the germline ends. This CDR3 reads CASSIDRAGADEQYF. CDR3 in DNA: TGTGCCAGTAGTATAGATCGGGCAGGGGCGGACGAGCAGTACTTC.

The CDR3 spells CASRNRQGWGYTF. The CDR3, as DNA: TGTGCCAGCAGAAACAGACAGGGATGGGGCTACACCTTC. This rearrangement joins TRBV6-5 to TRBJ1-2; TRBD1 agrees at 7 bases. Germline trimming cut 6 bases from V and 8 bases from J; bases unmatched to any gene: 9. The germline gives CDR1 MNHEY, CDR2 SVGAGI. CDR3 length: 13 amino acids.

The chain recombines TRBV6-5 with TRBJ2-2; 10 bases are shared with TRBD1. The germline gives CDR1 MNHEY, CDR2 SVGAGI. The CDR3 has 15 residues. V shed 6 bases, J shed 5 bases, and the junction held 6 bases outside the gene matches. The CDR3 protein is CASRGQGGTTGELFF. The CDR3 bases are TGTGCCAGCAGAGGACAGGGGGGCACTACCGGGGAGCTGTTTTTT.

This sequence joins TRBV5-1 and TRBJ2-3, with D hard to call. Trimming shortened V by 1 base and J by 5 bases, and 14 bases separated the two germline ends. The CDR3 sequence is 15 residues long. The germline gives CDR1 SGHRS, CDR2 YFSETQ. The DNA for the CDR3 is TGCGCCAGCAGCTTGATGGGATTCGGTGGAGATACGCAGTATTTT. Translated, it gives CASSLMGFGGDTQYF.

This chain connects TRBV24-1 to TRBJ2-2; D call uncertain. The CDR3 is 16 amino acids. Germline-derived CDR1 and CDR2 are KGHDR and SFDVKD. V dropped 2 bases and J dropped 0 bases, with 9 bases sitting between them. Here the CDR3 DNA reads TGTGCCACCAGTGATTCGGCAGCTTCGAACACCGGGGAGCTGTTTTTT. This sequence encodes CATSDSAASNTGELFF.

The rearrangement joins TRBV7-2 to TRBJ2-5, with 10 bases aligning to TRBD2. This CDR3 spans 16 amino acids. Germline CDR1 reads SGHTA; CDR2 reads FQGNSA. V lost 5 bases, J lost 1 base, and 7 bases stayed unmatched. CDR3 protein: CASSRAASGGQETQYF. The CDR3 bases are TGTGCCAGCAGCCGCGCAGCTAGCGGGGGCCAAGAGACCCAGTACTTC.

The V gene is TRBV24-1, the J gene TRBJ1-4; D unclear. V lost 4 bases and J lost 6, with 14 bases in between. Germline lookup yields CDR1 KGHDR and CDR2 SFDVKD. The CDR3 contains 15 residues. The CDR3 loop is CATSDSGGSDEKLFF. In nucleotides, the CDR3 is TGTGCCACCAGTGACTCCGGAGGTAGCGATGAAAAACTGTTTTTT.

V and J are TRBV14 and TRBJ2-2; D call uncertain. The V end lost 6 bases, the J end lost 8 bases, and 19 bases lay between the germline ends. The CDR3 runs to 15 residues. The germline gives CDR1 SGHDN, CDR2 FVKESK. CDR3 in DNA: TGTGCCAGCAGACCATACCTCGCCGAGACGGGGGAGCTGTTTTTT. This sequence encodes CASRPYLAETGELFF.

The DNA for the CDR3 is TGTGCCAGCTCACCACCCCGACTAGCAGACGACAATGAGCAGTTCTTC. This sequence encodes CASSPPRLADDNEQFF. V is TRBV18 and J is TRBJ2-1; 7 nucleotides match TRBD2. V trimming: 0 bases; J trimming: 5 bases; junction bases outside the gene matches: 7. Germline V CDR1 and CDR2: KGHSH, LQKENI. The CDR3 extends over 16 amino acids.

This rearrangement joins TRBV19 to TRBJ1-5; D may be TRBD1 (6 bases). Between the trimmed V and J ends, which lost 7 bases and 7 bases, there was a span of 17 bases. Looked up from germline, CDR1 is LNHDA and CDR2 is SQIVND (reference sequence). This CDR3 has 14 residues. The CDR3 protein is CASTKAGGGQPQHF. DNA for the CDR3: TGTGCCAGTACTAAAGCGGGGGGCGGACAGCCCCAGCATTTT.

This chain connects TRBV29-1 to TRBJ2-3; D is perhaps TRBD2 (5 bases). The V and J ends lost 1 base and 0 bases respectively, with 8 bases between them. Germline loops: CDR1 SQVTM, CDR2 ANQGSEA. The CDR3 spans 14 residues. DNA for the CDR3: TGCAGCGTTGAAGCGACGGGGAGCACAGATACGCAGTATTTT. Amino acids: CSVEATGSTDTQYF.

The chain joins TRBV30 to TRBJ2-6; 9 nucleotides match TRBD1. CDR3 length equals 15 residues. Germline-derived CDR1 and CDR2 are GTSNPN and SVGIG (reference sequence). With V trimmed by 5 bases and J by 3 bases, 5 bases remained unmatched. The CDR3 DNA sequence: TGTGCCTGGTCCACAGGGGGCGGTGGGGCCAACGTCCTGACTTTC. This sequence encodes CAWSTGGGGANVLTF.

CDR3 in DNA: TGTGCCAGCAGTTACTCGATGAGCGGCCGATCCGGGGAGCTGTTTTTT. It is translated as CASSYSMSGRSGELFF. The gene calls are TRBV6-5 and TRBJ2-2; tentative D call: TRBD2 (5 bases). V was cut by 0 bases and J by 6 bases, with 14 bases left in between. The CDR3 loop spans 16 amino acids. In germline, CDR1 is MNHEY, CDR2 SVGAGI.

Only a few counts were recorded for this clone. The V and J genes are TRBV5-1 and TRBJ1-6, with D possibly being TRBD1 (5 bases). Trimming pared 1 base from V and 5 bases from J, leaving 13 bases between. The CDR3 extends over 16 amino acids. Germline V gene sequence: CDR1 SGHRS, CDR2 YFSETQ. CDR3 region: CASSLYGANNNSPLHF. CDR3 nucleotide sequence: TGCGCCAGCAGCTTGTATGGGGCCAACAATAATTCACCCCTCCACTTT.

In DNA form, the CDR3 reads TGTGCCAGCACCGATAGCGGCCACTCCTACGAGCAGTACTTC. This codes for CASTDSGHSYEQYF. The chain carries TRBV2 and TRBJ2-7, with D perhaps matching TRBD2 (6 bases). Germline V gene lookup returns CDR1 SNHLY and CDR2 FYNNEI. V was clipped by 7 bases and J by 0 bases, with 13 bases between them. This CDR3 has 14 amino acids.

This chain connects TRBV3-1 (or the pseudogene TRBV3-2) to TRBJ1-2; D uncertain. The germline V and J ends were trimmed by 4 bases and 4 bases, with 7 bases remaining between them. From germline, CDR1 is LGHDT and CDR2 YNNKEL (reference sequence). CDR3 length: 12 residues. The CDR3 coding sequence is TGTGCCAGCAGCCCGACGGGCTATGGCTACACCTTC. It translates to CASSPTGYGYTF.

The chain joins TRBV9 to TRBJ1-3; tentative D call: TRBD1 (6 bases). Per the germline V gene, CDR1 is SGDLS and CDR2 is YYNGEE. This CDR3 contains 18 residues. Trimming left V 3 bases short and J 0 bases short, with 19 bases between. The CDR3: CASSASYRDFISGNTIYF. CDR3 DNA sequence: TGTGCCAGCAGCGCGTCCTACAGGGATTTTATCTCTGGAAACACCATATATTTT.

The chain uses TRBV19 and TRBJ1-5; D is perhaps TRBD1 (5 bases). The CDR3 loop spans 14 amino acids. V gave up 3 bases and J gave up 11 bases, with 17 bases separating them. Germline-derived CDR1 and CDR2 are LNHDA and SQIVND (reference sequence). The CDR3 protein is CASSMKGRGASQHF. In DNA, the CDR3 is TGTGCCAGTAGTATGAAGGGGCGAGGTGCGTCCCAGCATTTT. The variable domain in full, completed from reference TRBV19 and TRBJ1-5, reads DGGITQSPKYLFRKEGQNVTLSCEQNLNHDAMYWYRQDPGQGLRLIYYSQIVNDFQKGDIAEGYSVSREKKESFPLTVTSAQKNPTAFYLCASSMKGRGASQHFGDGTRLSIL.